These 9 T cell receptor beta chains were all obtained from the same sample, sequenced in a study of Tregs in tolerant kidney transplant recipients. Clones were sequenced by immunoSEQ multiplex PCR, and TCRdb holds only the in-frame ones, with some missing. The sample holds 110,000 or so clones, around 89% seen once. This specimen was CD4+ T cells from blood, taken before the transplant. Every receptor here comes from a human donor who received a combined kidney and bone marrow transplant.

This chain links TRBV28 with TRBJ1-2, with 7 bases matching TRBD1. This CDR3 comprises 14 residues. The germline V gene has CDR1 MDHEN and CDR2 SYDVKM. V trimming: 10 bases; J trimming: 5 bases; junction bases outside the gene matches: 13. The CDR3 is CATTQNRGGYGYTF. The CDR3 region has the DNA TGTGCCACTACCCAAAACAGGGGCGGGTATGGCTACACCTTC.

The gene calls are TRBV7-6 and TRBJ1-1; D uncertain. Germline loops: CDR1 SGHVS, CDR2 FNYEAQ. There are 13 residues in the CDR3. V lost 8 bases, J lost 3 bases, and 13 bases lay in between. CDR3 nucleotide sequence: TGTGCCAGCGGTAACGGGAGGGACACTGAAGCTTTCTTT. It codes for CASGNGRDTEAFF.

The gene calls are TRBV29-1 and TRBJ1-6; D is unclear. This CDR3 has 12 amino acids. Germline V gene data show CDR1 as SQVTM and CDR2 as ANQGSEA. V was cut by 7 bases and J by 7 bases, with 11 bases left in between. The CDR3 is CSAGERNSPLHF. CDR3 bases: TGCAGCGCTGGAGAGCGAAATTCACCCCTCCACTTT.

This clone was observed a handful of times. V and J are TRBV29-1 and TRBJ2-1, with 11 bases identical to TRBD2. Germline V gives CDR1 SQVTM, CDR2 ANQGSEA. There are 12 residues in the CDR3. The V and J ends lost 7 bases and 7 bases, in that order; junction bases with no gene match: 3. Here the CDR3 reads CSGGTSGNEQFF. The CDR3 region has the DNA TGCAGCGGGGGGACTAGCGGAAATGAGCAGTTCTTC.

This chain links TRBV5-1 with TRBJ1-5, with a weak D call TRBD1 (5 bases). CDR1 and CDR2 (germline): SGHRS, YFSETQ. This CDR3 region has 14 residues. V was trimmed by 0 bases and J by 4 bases, leaving 8 bases between them. In DNA form, the CDR3 reads TGCGCCAGCAGCTTGGACGGGGGGAATCAGCCCCAGCATTTT. This encodes CASSLDGGNQPQHF.

The chain links TRBV5-1 to TRBJ2-5; 8 bases fit TRBD1. CDR3 length: 14 residues. J was trimmed by 5 bases and V by 4 bases; bases with no gene match: 7. The germline gives CDR1 SGHRS, CDR2 YFSETQ. DNA of the CDR3: TGCGCCAGCAGCCCGGACAGGGCTTATGAGACCCAGTACTTC. Translated: CASSPDRAYETQYF.

The chain uses TRBV14 and TRBJ1-1; tentative D call: TRBD1 (6 bases). The CDR3 totals 13 residues. V lost 4 bases and J lost 4, with 10 bases in between. Per the germline V gene, CDR1 is SGHDN and CDR2 is FVKESK. CDR3 sequence (DNA): TGTGCCAGCAGCCCCAGGGGAAGCACTGAAGCTTTCTTT. The encoded protein is CASSPRGSTEAFF.

The count of this clone is one. The rearrangement links TRBV30 to TRBJ1-5, with D tentatively TRBD1 (6 bases). This CDR3 has 16 amino acids. V was shortened by 5 bases and J by 3 bases, with 20 bases between the two germline ends. CDR1 and CDR2 (germline): GTSNPN, SVGIG (reference sequence). The CDR3 DNA follows: TGTGCCTGGCCCCGACAGGCAATGAGACCCAATCAGCCCCAGCATTTT. Translating it yields CAWPRQAMRPNQPQHF. Variable domain in full (rest from reference TRBV30 and TRBJ1-5): SQTIHQWPATLVQPVGSPLSLECTVEGTSNPNLYWYRQAAGRGLQLLFYSVGIGQISSEVPQNLSASRPQDRQFILSSKKLLLSDSGFYLCAWPRQAMRPNQPQHFGDGTRLSIL.

This chain's CDR3 is CASSVNQGGAGELFF. CDR3 DNA: TGTGCCAGCAGCGTCAACCAGGGTGGGGCCGGGGAGCTGTTTTTT. This chain joins TRBV9 and TRBJ2-2, with D perhaps matching TRBD1 (5 bases). The CDR3 covers 15 residues. The V gene's germline CDR1 is SGDLS and CDR2 YYNGEE. The V end was cut by 2 bases, the J end by 6 bases, with 14 bases between.